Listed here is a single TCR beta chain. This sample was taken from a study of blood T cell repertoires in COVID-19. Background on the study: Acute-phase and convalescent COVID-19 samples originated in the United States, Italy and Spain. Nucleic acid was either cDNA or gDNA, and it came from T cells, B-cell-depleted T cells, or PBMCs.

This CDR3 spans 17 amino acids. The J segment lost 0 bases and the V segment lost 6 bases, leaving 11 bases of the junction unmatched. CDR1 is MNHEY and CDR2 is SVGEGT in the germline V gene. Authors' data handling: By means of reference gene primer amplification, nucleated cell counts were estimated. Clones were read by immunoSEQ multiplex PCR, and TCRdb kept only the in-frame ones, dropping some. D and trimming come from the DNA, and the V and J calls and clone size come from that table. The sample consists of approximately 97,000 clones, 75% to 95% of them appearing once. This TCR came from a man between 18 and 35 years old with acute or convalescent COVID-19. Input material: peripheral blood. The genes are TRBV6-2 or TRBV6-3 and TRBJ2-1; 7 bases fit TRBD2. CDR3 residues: CASSPPASGYSYNEQFF. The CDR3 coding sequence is TGTGCCAGCAGCCCCCCCGCTAGCGGATACTCCTACAATGAGCAGTTCTTC.